The 20 T cell receptor beta chains listed next were all sequenced from one sample in a study of T cell responses to AZD1222 COVID-19 vaccine (dated by TCRdb to the early 2020s). Library preparation was by the immunoSEQ multiplex PCR assay. TCRdb retrieved this table from immuneACCESS and kept in-frame rearrangements only. Not all clones are present; in checked studies, unresolved V genes account for under half, and no reason is known for the remainder. For this sample there are under 50,000 clones; about 88% appear just once. The biggest ten clones account for about 5.7% of the sample. Taken with the paper, the label for time point translates to: about 28 days (+/-7) after the second vaccine dose. This specimen was peripheral blood, taken 28 days after the second AZD1222 dose. The origin of the receptors is an adult who received the AZD1222 COVID-19 vaccine.

The chain uses TRBV4-3 and TRBJ2-3; 15 positions match TRBD2. Germline CDR1 LGHNA, CDR2 YSLEER. The trim removed 3 bases at V and 3 bases at J, leaving 1 base unmatched. This CDR3 is built from 16 residues. CDR3 sequence reads: CASSHGTSGRTDTQYF. CDR3 coding DNA: TGCGCCAGCAGCCACGGGACTAGCGGGAGGACAGATACGCAGTATTTT.

As DNA, the CDR3 is TGTGCCAGCAGCTTGTACACAGCCGGAATTGGGCATGGCTACACCTTC. Its protein product is CASSLYTAGIGHGYTF. The chain recombines TRBV5-6 with TRBJ1-2; no definite D call. Between the trimmed V and J ends, which lost 1 base and 6 bases, there was a span of 19 bases. CDR1 and CDR2 from the germline V gene are SGHDT and YYEEEE. CDR3 length equals 16 residues.

The chain employs TRBV6-2 or TRBV6-3 and TRBJ2-3; 8 nucleotides agree with TRBD2. Germline values: CDR1 MNHEY, CDR2 SVGEGT. With V trimmed by 2 bases and J by 13 bases, 5 bases remained unmatched. The length of the CDR3 is 12 residues. The CDR3 is CASSYGLAYEYF. The CDR3 DNA is TGTGCCAGCAGTTACGGACTAGCTTACGAGTATTTT.

The chain is built from TRBV5-4 and TRBJ1-3; the match to TRBD1 covers 9 bases. This CDR3 has 20 amino acids. Germline loops: CDR1 SGHNT, CDR2 YYREEE (reference sequence). V lost 4 bases, J lost 0 bases, and 17 bases stayed unmatched. The CDR3 DNA follows: TGTGCCAGCAGCCCTTTTCTTCCGGGACAGGGTTCCGCCTCTGGAAACACCATATATTTT. Translation gives CASSPFLPGQGSASGNTIYF.

The V call is TRBV6-5, the J call TRBJ2-7; D ambiguous. Germline CDR1 MNHEY, CDR2 SVGAGI. Trimming took off 2 bases at V and 1 base at J, with 6 bases between the two ends. The CDR3 contains 13 residues. The CDR3 bases are TGTGCCAGCAGTTACCACAGATCCTACGAGCAGTACTTC. This gives the protein CASSYHRSYEQYF.

This chain links TRBV7-9 with TRBJ2-7, with D possibly TRBD1 on 5 matching bases. CDR3 length equals 14 residues. The V and J ends lost 4 bases and 2 bases respectively, with 12 bases between them. CDR1 is SEHNR, CDR2 FQNEAQ, per germline (reference sequence). This chain's CDR3 is CASSSPRQTYEQYF. In DNA, the CDR3 is TGTGCCAGCAGCTCACCTAGACAGACCTACGAGCAGTACTTC. The full variable domain, in which reference TRBV7-9 and TRBJ2-7 provide the parts outside the CDR3, is DTGVSQNPRHKITKRGQNVTFRCDPISEHNRLYWYRQTLGQGPEFLTYFQNEAQLEKSRLLSDRFSAERPKGSFSTLEIQRTEQGDSAMYLCASSSPRQTYEQYFGPGTRLTVT.

V and J are TRBV7-8 and TRBJ1-3; maybe TRBD1 (6 bases). Germline-derived CDR1 and CDR2 are SGHVS and FQNEAQ. V was pared by 5 bases and J by 4 bases, with 12 bases between. The CDR3 loop spans 14 amino acids. CDR3 sequence reads: CASSLGTFGNTIYF. CDR3 coding DNA: TGTGCCAGCAGCCTTGGGACATTCGGAAACACCATATATTTT.

The genes are TRBV6-5 and TRBJ2-7; maybe TRBD1 (6 bases). Trimming shortened V by 4 bases and J by 6 bases, and 13 bases separated the two germline ends. The CDR3 extends over 13 amino acids. Germline CDR1 reads MNHEY; CDR2 reads SVGAGI. CDR3 in amino acids: CASSFQQGPEQYF. The CDR3 coding sequence is TGTGCCAGCAGTTTCCAACAGGGTCCCGAGCAGTACTTC.

The V call is TRBV5-1, the J call TRBJ2-5; D tentatively fits TRBD1 or TRBD2 (5 bases each). Trimming shortened V by 4 bases and J by 5 bases, and 15 bases separated the two germline ends. CDR1 and CDR2 from the germline V gene are SGHRS and YFSETQ. This CDR3 is 14 amino acids long. The CDR3 sequence: CASSPGPNGETQYF. CDR3 DNA sequence: TGCGCCAGCAGCCCGGGACCAAACGGGGAGACCCAGTACTTC.

The rearrangement joins TRBV5-8 to TRBJ1-4; D remains ambiguous. Trimming pared 2 bases from V and 7 bases from J, leaving 9 bases between. The CDR3 extends over 13 amino acids. The germline CDR1 and CDR2 sequences are SGHTS and YDEGEE. The CDR3 region has the DNA TGTGCCAGCAGCTTCGACATCTTTGAAAAACTGTTTTTT. Its translation: CASSFDIFEKLFF.

The chain joins TRBV9 to TRBJ2-7; D could derive from TRBD1 or TRBD2 (5 bases each). Germline loops: CDR1 SGDLS, CDR2 YYNGEE. The CDR3 has 14 amino acids. V was trimmed by 4 bases and J by 1 base, leaving 12 bases between them. CDR3 protein: CASSSGTASYEQYF. In nucleotides, the CDR3 is TGTGCCAGCAGCTCTGGGACGGCATCCTACGAGCAGTACTTC. Complete variable domain (other parts from reference TRBV9 and TRBJ2-7): DSGVTQTPKHLITATGQRVTLRCSPRSGDLSVYWYQQSLDQGLQFLIQYYNGEERAKGNILERFSAQQFPDLHSELNLSSLELGDSALYFCASSSGTASYEQYFGPGTRLTVT.

This clone was seen only once. The chain is built from TRBV24-1 and TRBJ2-2; TRBD1 agrees at 7 bases. Germline V gene lookup returns CDR1 KGHDR and CDR2 SFDVKD. With V trimmed by 4 bases and J by 2 bases, 6 bases remained unmatched. There are 16 residues in the CDR3. CDR3 in DNA: TGTGCCACCAGTGACCTGGGACAGCCCAACACCGGGGAGCTGTTTTTT. Translation: CATSDLGQPNTGELFF.

This chain connects TRBV7-9 to TRBJ1-2, with no clear D. CDR1 SEHNR and CDR2 FQNEAQ come from the germline V gene (reference sequence). This CDR3 contains 13 residues. The V and J ends lost 1 base and 3 bases respectively, with 6 bases between them. The CDR3 DNA is TGTGCCAGCAGCTTAGTGGCAGACTATGGCTACACCTTC. The encoded protein is CASSLVADYGYTF.

This sequence joins TRBV6-2 or TRBV6-3 and TRBJ1-1; 7 nucleotides line up with TRBD1. Germline CDR1 reads MNHEY; CDR2 reads SVGEGT. CDR3 length: 16 residues. J was trimmed by 0 bases and V by 0 bases; bases with no gene match: 4. CDR3 in DNA: TGTGCCAGCAGTTACTCTAACGACAGGGTGAACACTGAAGCTTTCTTT. Its protein is CASSYSNDRVNTEAFF.

The rearrangement joins TRBV5-1 to TRBJ1-2, with 7 bases aligning to TRBD1. The CDR3 has 14 amino acids. Trimming took 4 bases from V and 2 from J; bases not matched to a gene: 5. Germline CDR1 and CDR2: SGHRS and YFSETQ. CDR3 nucleotide sequence: TGCGCCAGCAGCCCTCGGACAGGAAACTATGGCTACACCTTC. Amino acid sequence: CASSPRTGNYGYTF.

The J gene is TRBJ1-4, the V gene TRBV12-3 or TRBV12-4; no clear D. The CDR3 is made up of 12 amino acids. Trimming cost V 3 bases and J 4 bases, with 3 bases left between them. CDR3 residues: CASSFNNEKLFF. CDR3 bases: TGTGCCAGCAGTTTTAATAATGAAAAACTGTTTTTT.

J is TRBJ1-5 and V is TRBV7-8; the D is unclear. The germline V gene has CDR1 SGHVS and CDR2 FQNEAQ. Trimming removed 7 bases at V and 4 bases at J, with 11 bases between. The length of the CDR3 is 13 residues. The CDR3 region has the DNA TGTGCCAGCACCTATGGGAGGAATCAGCCCCAGCATTTT. Its translation: CASTYGRNQPQHF.

V usage is TRBV6-2 or TRBV6-3 and J usage is TRBJ2-3; 7 bases are shared with TRBD2. J lost 2 bases, V lost 1 base, and 6 bases had no gene match. The CDR3 has 16 amino acids. Germline V lookup: CDR1 MNHEY, CDR2 SVGEGT. In DNA form, the CDR3 reads TGTGCCAGCAGTTACTTGATAGCGGGCTTCACAGATACGCAGTATTTT. This translates into CASSYLIAGFTDTQYF.

The chain couples TRBV2 to TRBJ2-5; D is ambiguous. From germline, CDR1 is SNHLY and CDR2 FYNNEI. V lost 7 bases to trimming and J lost 2 bases, with 5 bases between them. The length of the CDR3 is 11 residues. CDR3 sequence: CASTIQETQYF. The CDR3 region has the DNA TGTGCCAGCACCATACAAGAGACCCAGTACTTC.

V is TRBV5-6 and J is TRBJ1-5; 9 bases map to TRBD1. The V segment lost 0 bases and the J segment 7 bases; nucleotides outside the gene matches: 5. The CDR3 sequence is 15 residues long. CDR1 is SGHDT and CDR2 is YYEEEE in the germline V gene. CDR3 loop: CASSLAGTGLQPQHF. For the CDR3, the DNA is TGTGCCAGCAGCTTGGCCGGGACAGGGCTCCAGCCCCAGCATTTT. Drawing the rest from reference TRBV5-6 and TRBJ1-5, the complete variable domain is DAGVTQSPTHLIKTRGQQVTLRCSPKSGHDTVSWYQQALGQGPQFIFQYYEEEERQRGNFPDRFSGHQFPNYSSELNVNALLLGDSALYLCASSLAGTGLQPQHFGDGTRLSIL.